These T cell receptor beta chains were read from a single sample in a study of low-dose radiotherapy and immunotherapy resistance in tumors. TCRdb re-called the reads with MiXCR, one entry per CDR3 protein. The repertoire consists of approximately 52,000 distinct CDR3 sequences, with 33% occurring once and the leading ten covering around 8%. Material: PBMCs, obtained after low-dose radiotherapy plus immunotherapy. Receptor source: a male donor with rectosigmoid adenocarcinoma. The CDR3 runs from the conserved cysteine through the conserved F or W. Each record gives: V gene, J gene, clone size, D gene, CDR3 DNA, CDR3 protein. D genes are given only for firm matches. Clone size appears in some rows only: once, few, many, or a class for an expanded clone.

TRBV20-1	TRBJ2-1	.	TRBD2	TGCAGTGCCCGAACAGCGGGAGGTATTGAGCAGTTCTTC	CSARTAGGIEQFF
TRBV3-1	TRBJ2-7	many	.	TGTGCCAGCAGCCGATATTTTCAGGGGAGCTACGAGCAGTACTTC	CASSRYFQGSYEQYF
TRBV20-1	TRBJ1-2	many	TRBD1	TGCAGTGCTGGACAGGGGGTGAACTATGGCTACACCTTC	CSAGQGVNYGYTF
TRBV11-2	TRBJ2-1	many	TRBD2	TGTGCCAGCAGCTCCACTCTGGGACTAGCGGGGGGGAGCTCCTACAATGAGCAGTTCTTC	CASSSTLGLAGGSSYNEQFF
TRBV7-2	TRBJ1-1	many	.	TGTGCCAGCAGCTTATCCACAGAGATGAACACTGAAGCTTTCTTT	CASSLSTEMNTEAFF
TRBV6-2/TRBV6-3	TRBJ2-1	many	TRBD2	TGTGCCAGCAGCCGGACTAGCGGGGTCCGTTACAATGAGCAGTTCTTC	CASSRTSGVRYNEQFF
TRBV3-1	TRBJ2-2	many	.	TGTGCCAGCAGCCGCTTCTCGAACACCGGGGAGCTGTTTTTT	CASSRFSNTGELFF
TRBV6-2/TRBV6-3	TRBJ2-1	many	TRBD1	TGTGCCAGCATGGACGGGACAGGGTACAACAATGAGCAGTTCTTC	CASMDGTGYNNEQFF
TRBV2	TRBJ2-1	few	.	TGTGCCAGCAGATCACAGGGCCTCCTTAGTTATGGTGAGCAGTTCTTC	CASRSQGLLSYGEQFF
TRBV18	TRBJ2-1	many	.	TGTGCCAGCTCACCACCGATGGGTAATGAGCAGTTCTTC	CASSPPMGNEQFF
TRBV5-1	TRBJ2-7	many	.	TGCGCCAGCAGCTTAGGAGGTCTTCCCTCCTACGAGCAGTACTTC	CASSLGGLPSYEQYF
TRBV28	TRBJ1-1	medium-sized	.	TGTGCCAGCAGTTCTGACCGGCACACTGAAGCTTTCTTT	CASSSDRHTEAFF
TRBV28	TRBJ2-5	.	.	TGTGCCAGCAGTTTCCGTCACAGGGTAGAGACCCAGTACTTC	CASSFRHRVETQYF